This record looks at one T cell receptor (beta chain) sequence and its context. Its antigen is not identified. The data belong to a study of cytomegalovirus exposure and HLA in healthy donors. General study points: Roughly uniform depth of sequencing across donors was assumed in presence/absence analyses.

With 60 Vbeta and 13 Jbeta primers, the PCR was carried out. Clones were read by immunoSEQ multiplex PCR, and TCRdb kept only the in-frame ones, dropping some. The sample is made up of 75,000 to 100,000 clones, and the top ten hold 1.4% to 1.5% of it. Trimming removed 6 bases from V and 6 bases from J; junction bases left unmatched: 12. CDR1 and CDR2 from the germline V gene are SNHLY and FYNNEI. This CDR3 region has 16 residues. This TCR derives from a woman aged 55-70 years in good health and CMV-seronegative. V is TRBV2 and J is TRBJ2-2; TRBD2 matches at 8 bases. Specimen: PBMCs. The CDR3 reads CASRQHPGLVSGELFF. CDR3 nucleotide sequence: TGTGCCAGCAGGCAACATCCGGGACTAGTTTCCGGGGAGCTGTTTTTT.